The 11 T cell receptor beta chains given below trace back to one sample, sequenced in a study of cytomegalovirus exposure and HLA in healthy donors. TCRdb's table, derived via immunoSEQ multiplex PCR, lists solely in-frame clones and lacks some. Of some 150,000 clones in the sample, around nine tenths are singletons; the top ten hold 1.4%. The sample consisted of PBMCs. These TCRs come from a woman in her thirties in good health and CMV-seronegative.

The chain couples TRBV19 to TRBJ1-1; TRBD1 might be the D (5 bases). Germline values: CDR1 LNHDA, CDR2 SQIVND (reference sequence). V lost 4 bases to trimming and J lost 5 bases, with 14 bases between them. CDR3 length: 14 residues. CDR3 sequence (DNA): TGTGCCAGTAGTACTCGGGGGGGAGAGACTGAAGCTTTCTTT. It codes for CASSTRGGETEAFF.

The chain is built from TRBV2 and TRBJ2-3; TRBD2 aligns across 7 bases. V gave up 6 bases and J gave up 6 bases; unmatched junction bases: 3. This CDR3 is built from 12 residues. Germline V CDR1 and CDR2: SNHLY, FYNNEI. The CDR3 loop is CASSQLADTQYF. CDR3 DNA: TGTGCCAGCAGCCAACTAGCGGATACGCAGTATTTT.

The chain links TRBV30 to TRBJ2-5; possible D gene TRBD2, 6 bases. This CDR3 region has 14 residues. Germline-derived CDR1 and CDR2 are GTSNPN and SVGIG (reference sequence). Trimming pared 3 bases from V and 0 bases from J, leaving 11 bases between. The CDR3 coding sequence is TGTGCCTGGAGAGAAGGGACTCACCAAGAGACCCAGTACTTC. Amino acids: CAWREGTHQETQYF.

This chain connects TRBV10-2 to TRBJ1-2; no clear D gene. V was shortened by 5 bases and J by 2 bases, with 24 bases between the two germline ends. The length of the CDR3 is 18 residues. The germline gives CDR1 WSHSY, CDR2 SAAADI. CDR3 DNA: TGCGCCAGCAGTCCACGCCAAGCCTCGGAGGGTGGCAACTATGGCTACACCTTC. It yields the protein CASSPRQASEGGNYGYTF.

This clone occurred a few times. This chain links TRBV19 with TRBJ1-1, with a possible D match to TRBD1 (5 bases). The CDR3 runs 11 residues. V lost 4 bases, J lost 12 bases, and 12 bases lay in between. The germline gives CDR1 LNHDA, CDR2 SQIVND (reference sequence). The CDR3 DNA follows: TGTGCCAGTAGTAGTTTGACAGAGCCTTTCTTT. Translation: CASSSLTEPFF. Filled out from reference TRBV19 and TRBJ1-1, the complete variable domain reads DGGITQSPKYLFRKEGQNVTLSCEQNLNHDAMYWYRQDPGQGLRLIYYSQIVNDFQKGDIAEGYSVSREKKESFPLTVTSAQKNPTAFYLCASSSLTEPFFGQGTRLTVV.

The chain links TRBV4-1 to TRBJ1-2; D possibly corresponds to TRBD1 (5 bases). The CDR3 totals 15 residues. CDR1 and CDR2 (germline): MGHRA, YSYEKL. The V and J ends lost 1 base and 3 bases respectively, with 12 bases between them. The CDR3 protein is CASSQATRDYYGYTF. In DNA, the CDR3 is TGCGCCAGCAGCCAAGCAACCAGGGACTACTATGGCTACACCTTC.

This clone was seen a few times. The rearrangement links TRBV2 to TRBJ2-7; maybe TRBD2 (6 bases). CDR3 size: 13 residues. The V gene's germline CDR1 is SNHLY and CDR2 FYNNEI. V gave up 7 bases and J gave up 7 bases, with 17 bases separating them. The CDR3 loop is CASIQAGAGEQYF. DNA of the CDR3: TGTGCCAGCATCCAAGCGGGTGCGGGGGAGCAGTACTTC.

This chain joins TRBV4-2 and TRBJ2-1, with 9 bases that match TRBD1. Germline trimming cut 5 bases from V and 8 bases from J; bases unmatched to any gene: 10. Germline CDR1 is LGHNA and CDR2 is YNFKEQ. The length of the CDR3 is 15 residues. This chain's CDR3 is CASSSRTGATDEQFF. The CDR3 DNA sequence: TGTGCCAGCAGCTCACGGACAGGGGCGACTGATGAGCAGTTCTTC.

The J gene is TRBJ2-7, the V gene TRBV5-1; 7 nucleotides align to TRBD2. Germline CDR1 and CDR2: SGHRS and YFSETQ. V lost 4 bases and J lost 5; bases outside the gene matches: 9. CDR3 length: 14 residues. CDR3 protein: CASSPGGTFDEQYF. The CDR3 DNA sequence: TGCGCCAGCAGCCCCGGGGGGACTTTCGACGAGCAGTACTTC. Together with reference TRBV5-1 and TRBJ2-7, the CDR3 gives the full variable domain: KAGVTQTPRYLIKTRGQQVTLSCSPISGHRSVSWYQQTPGQGLQFLFEYFSETQRNKGNFPGRFSGRQFSNSRSEMNVSTLELGDSALYLCASSPGGTFDEQYFGPGTRLTVT.

CDR3 DNA: TGTGCCAGCAGCTCCGAACCTTCTACCGAGCAGTACTTC. Encoded protein: CASSSEPSTEQYF. V is TRBV7-9 and J is TRBJ2-7; D is undetermined. This CDR3 contains 13 residues. Trimming took off 4 bases at V and 6 bases at J, with 13 bases between the two ends. Germline CDR1 is SEHNR and CDR2 is FQNEAQ (reference sequence).

V usage is TRBV2 and J usage is TRBJ1-6; maybe TRBD1 (6 bases). Germline assignment: CDR1 SNHLY and CDR2 FYNNEI. The CDR3 contains 14 residues. Trimming stripped 4 bases from V and 14 bases from J, with 18 bases between. The DNA for the CDR3 is TGTGCCAGCAGTGCCACAGGGCCCAGGACGGCCCTCCACTTT. This codes for CASSATGPRTALHF.